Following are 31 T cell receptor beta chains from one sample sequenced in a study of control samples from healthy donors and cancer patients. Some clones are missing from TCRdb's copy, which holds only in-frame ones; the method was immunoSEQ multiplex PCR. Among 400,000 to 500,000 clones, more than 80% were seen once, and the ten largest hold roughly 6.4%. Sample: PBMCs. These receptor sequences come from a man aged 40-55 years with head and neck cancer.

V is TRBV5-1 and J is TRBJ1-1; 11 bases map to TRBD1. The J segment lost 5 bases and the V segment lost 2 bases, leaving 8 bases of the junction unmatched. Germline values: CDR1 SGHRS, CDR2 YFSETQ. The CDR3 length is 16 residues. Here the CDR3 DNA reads TGCGCCAGCAGCTTAGGCCCGGGACAGGGGGGGACTGAAGCTTTCTTT. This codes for CASSLGPGQGGTEAFF.

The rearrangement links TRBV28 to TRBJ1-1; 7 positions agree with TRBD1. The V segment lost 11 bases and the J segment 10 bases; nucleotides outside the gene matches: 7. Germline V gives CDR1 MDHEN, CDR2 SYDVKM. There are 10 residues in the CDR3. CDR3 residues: CALGGARAFF. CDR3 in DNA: TGTGCCTTAGGGGGCGCTCGAGCTTTCTTT. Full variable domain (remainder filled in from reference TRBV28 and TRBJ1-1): DVKVTQSSRYLVKRTGEKVFLECVQDMDHENMFWYRQDPGLGLRLIYFSYDVKMKEKGDIPEGYSVSREKKERFSLILESASTNQTSMYLCALGGARAFFGQGTRLTVV.

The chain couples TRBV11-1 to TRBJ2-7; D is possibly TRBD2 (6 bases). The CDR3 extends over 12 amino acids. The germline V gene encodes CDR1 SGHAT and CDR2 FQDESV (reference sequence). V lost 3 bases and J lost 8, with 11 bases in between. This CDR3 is CASSFSGRQQYF. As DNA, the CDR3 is TGTGCCAGCAGCTTCAGCGGGCGGCAGCAGTACTTC.

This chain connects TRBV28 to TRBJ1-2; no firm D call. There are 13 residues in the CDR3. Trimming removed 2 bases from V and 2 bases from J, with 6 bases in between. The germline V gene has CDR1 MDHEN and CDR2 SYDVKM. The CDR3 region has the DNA TGTGCCAGCAGTTTAGTACAGAACTATGGCTACACCTTC. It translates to CASSLVQNYGYTF.

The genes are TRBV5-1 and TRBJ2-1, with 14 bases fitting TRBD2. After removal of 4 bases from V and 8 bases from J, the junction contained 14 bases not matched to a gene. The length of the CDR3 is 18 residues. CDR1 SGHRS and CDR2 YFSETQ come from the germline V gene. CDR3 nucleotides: TGCGCCAGCAGCCCGGGGACTAGCGGGAGTTTGGGGTATCATGAGCAGTTCTTC. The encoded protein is CASSPGTSGSLGYHEQFF.

The CDR3 coding sequence is TGCGCCAGCAGCTCCGGGACAGTGACAACTAATGAAAAACTGTTTTTT. Translated, it gives CASSSGTVTTNEKLFF. V usage is TRBV5-1 and J usage is TRBJ1-4; 7 bases fit TRBD1. The germline gives CDR1 SGHRS, CDR2 YFSETQ. Trimming cost V 3 bases and J 0 bases; bases outside gene matches: 5. This CDR3 comprises 16 residues.

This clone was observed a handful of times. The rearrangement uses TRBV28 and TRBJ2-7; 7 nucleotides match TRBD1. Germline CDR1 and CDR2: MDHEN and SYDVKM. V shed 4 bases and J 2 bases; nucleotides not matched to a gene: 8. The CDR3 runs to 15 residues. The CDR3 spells CASSWDSMTAYEQYF. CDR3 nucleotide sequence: TGTGCCAGCAGTTGGGACAGTATGACGGCCTACGAGCAGTACTTC.

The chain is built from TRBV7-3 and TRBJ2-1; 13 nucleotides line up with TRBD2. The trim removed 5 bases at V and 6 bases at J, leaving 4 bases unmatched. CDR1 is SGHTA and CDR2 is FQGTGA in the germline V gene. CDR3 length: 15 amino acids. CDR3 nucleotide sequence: TGTGCCAGCAGCCCCGGGACTAGCGGGGTCAATGAGCAGTTCTTC. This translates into CASSPGTSGVNEQFF.

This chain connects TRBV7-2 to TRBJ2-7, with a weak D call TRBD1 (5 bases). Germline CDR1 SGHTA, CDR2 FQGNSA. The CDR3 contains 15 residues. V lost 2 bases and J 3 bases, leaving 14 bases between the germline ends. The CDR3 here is CASSLSSRELYEQYF. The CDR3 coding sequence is TGTGCCAGCAGCTTATCGAGCAGGGAACTCTACGAGCAGTACTTC.

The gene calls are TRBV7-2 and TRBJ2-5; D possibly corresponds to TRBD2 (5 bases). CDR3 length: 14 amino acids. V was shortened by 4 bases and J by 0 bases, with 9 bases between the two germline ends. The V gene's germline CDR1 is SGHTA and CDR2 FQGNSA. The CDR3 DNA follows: TGTGCCAGCAGCTACTCCGGGAACCAAGAGACCCAGTACTTC. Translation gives CASSYSGNQETQYF.

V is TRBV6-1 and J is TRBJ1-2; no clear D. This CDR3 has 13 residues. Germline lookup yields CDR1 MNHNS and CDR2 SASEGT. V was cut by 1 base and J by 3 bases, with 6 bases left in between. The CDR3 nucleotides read TGTGCCAGCAGTGAAGAACGGTACTATGGCTACACCTTC. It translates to CASSEERYYGYTF.

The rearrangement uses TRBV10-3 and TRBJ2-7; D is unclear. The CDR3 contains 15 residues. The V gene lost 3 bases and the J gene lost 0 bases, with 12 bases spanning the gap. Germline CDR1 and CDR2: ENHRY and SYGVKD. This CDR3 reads CAISEVTPDSYEQYF. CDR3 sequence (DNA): TGTGCCATCAGTGAAGTAACTCCAGACTCCTACGAGCAGTACTTC.

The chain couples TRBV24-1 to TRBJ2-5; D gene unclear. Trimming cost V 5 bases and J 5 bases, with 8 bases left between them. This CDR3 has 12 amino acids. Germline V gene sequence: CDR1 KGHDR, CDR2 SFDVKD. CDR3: CATSGSEETQYF. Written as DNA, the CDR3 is TGTGCCACCAGTGGGAGTGAGGAGACCCAGTACTTC.

CDR3 sequence reads: CATSAGQGLGYTF. CDR3 nucleotide sequence: TGTGCCACCAGTGCGGGACAGGGTCTTGGCTACACCTTC. The V gene is TRBV24-1, the J gene TRBJ1-2; 9 bases align to TRBD1. Germline-derived CDR1 and CDR2 are KGHDR and SFDVKD. The V and J ends lost 5 bases and 7 bases, in that order; junction bases with no gene match: 4. The CDR3 runs 13 residues.

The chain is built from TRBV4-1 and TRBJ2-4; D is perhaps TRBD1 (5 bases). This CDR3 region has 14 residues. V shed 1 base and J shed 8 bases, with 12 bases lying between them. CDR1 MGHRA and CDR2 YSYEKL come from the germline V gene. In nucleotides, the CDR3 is TGCGCCAGCAGCCAAGCAGGGTATGGGGACATTCAGTACTTC. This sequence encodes CASSQAGYGDIQYF.

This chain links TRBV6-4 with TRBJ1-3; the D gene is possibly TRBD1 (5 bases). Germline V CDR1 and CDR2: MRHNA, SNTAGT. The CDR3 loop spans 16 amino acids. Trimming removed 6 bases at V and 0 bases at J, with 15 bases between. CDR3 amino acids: CASRPERGVSGNTIYF. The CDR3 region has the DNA TGTGCCAGCAGACCAGAACGGGGGGTCTCTGGAAACACCATATATTTT.

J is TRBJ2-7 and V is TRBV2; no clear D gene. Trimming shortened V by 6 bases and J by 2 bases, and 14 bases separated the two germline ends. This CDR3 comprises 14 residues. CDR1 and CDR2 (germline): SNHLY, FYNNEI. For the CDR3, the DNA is TGTGCCAGCAGGGTTGGCAGCACAACCTACGAGCAGTACTTC. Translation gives CASRVGSTTYEQYF.

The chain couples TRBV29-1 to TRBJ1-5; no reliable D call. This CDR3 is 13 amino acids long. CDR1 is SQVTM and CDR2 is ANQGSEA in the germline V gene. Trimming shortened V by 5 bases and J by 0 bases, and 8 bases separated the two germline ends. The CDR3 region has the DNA TGCAGCGTTACACTTAATAGCAATCAGCCCCAGCATTTT. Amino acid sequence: CSVTLNSNQPQHF.

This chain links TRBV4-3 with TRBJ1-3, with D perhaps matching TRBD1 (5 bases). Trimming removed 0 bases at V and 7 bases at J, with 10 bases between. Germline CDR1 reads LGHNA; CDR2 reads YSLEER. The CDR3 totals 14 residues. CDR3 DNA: TGCGCCAGCAGCCAAGATCCCAAGGGGAACACCATATATTTT. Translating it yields CASSQDPKGNTIYF.

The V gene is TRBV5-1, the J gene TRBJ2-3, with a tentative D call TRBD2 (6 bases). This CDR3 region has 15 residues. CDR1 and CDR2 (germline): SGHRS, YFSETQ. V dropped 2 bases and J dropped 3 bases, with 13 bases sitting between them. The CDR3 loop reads CASSLGAGQTDTQYF. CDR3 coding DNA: TGCGCCAGCAGCTTAGGGGCGGGGCAGACAGATACGCAGTATTTT. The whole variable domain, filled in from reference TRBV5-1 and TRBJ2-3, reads KAGVTQTPRYLIKTRGQQVTLSCSPISGHRSVSWYQQTPGQGLQFLFEYFSETQRNKGNFPGRFSGRQFSNSRSEMNVSTLELGDSALYLCASSLGAGQTDTQYFGPGTRLTVL.

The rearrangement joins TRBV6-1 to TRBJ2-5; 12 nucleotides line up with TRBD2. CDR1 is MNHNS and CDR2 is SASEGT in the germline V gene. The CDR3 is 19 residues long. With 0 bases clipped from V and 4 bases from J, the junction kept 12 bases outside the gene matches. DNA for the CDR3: TGTGCCAGCAGTGAAGCTACGACTAGCGGGAGCCCCAGGCGAGAGACCCAGTACTTC. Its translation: CASSEATTSGSPRRETQYF.

The DNA of the CDR3 is TGTGCCAGCAGTTCCGACAGGGGCCGCTACAATGAGCAGTTCTTC. Translating gives CASSSDRGRYNEQFF. This rearrangement joins TRBV6-6 to TRBJ2-1; TRBD1 agrees at 8 bases. Germline trimming cut 4 bases from V and 3 bases from J; bases unmatched to any gene: 5. Germline V gene lookup returns CDR1 MNHNY and CDR2 SVGAGI (reference sequence). CDR3 length: 15 residues.

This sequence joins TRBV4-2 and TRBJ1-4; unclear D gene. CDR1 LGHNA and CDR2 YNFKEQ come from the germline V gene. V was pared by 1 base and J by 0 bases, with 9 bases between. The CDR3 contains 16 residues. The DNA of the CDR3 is TGTGCCAGCAGCCAAGCCTCATATGCAACTAATGAAAAACTGTTTTTT. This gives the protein CASSQASYATNEKLFF.

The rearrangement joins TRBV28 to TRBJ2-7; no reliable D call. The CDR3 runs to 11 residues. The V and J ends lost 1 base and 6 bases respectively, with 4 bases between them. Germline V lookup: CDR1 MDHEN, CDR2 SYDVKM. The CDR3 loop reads CASSLLAEQYF. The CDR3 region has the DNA TGTGCCAGCAGTTTATTGGCCGAGCAGTACTTC.

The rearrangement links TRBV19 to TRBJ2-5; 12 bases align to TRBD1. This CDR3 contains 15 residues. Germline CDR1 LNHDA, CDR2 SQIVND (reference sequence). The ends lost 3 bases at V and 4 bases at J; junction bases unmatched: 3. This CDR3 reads CASSIGTGGVETQYF. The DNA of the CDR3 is TGTGCCAGTAGTATCGGGACAGGGGGCGTAGAGACCCAGTACTTC.

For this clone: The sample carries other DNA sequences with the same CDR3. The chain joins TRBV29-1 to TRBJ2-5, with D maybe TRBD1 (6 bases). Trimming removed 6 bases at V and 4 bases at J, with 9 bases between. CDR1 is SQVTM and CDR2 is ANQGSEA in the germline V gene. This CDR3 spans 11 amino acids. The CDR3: CSVGGVETQYF. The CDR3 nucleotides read TGCAGCGTAGGGGGAGTAGAGACCCAGTACTTC.

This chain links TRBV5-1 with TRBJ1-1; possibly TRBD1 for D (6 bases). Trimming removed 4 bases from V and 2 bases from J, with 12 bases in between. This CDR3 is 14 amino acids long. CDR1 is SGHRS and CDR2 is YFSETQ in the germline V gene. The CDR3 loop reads CASSPGAVNTEAFF. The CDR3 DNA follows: TGCGCCAGCAGCCCGGGGGCCGTCAACACTGAAGCTTTCTTT.

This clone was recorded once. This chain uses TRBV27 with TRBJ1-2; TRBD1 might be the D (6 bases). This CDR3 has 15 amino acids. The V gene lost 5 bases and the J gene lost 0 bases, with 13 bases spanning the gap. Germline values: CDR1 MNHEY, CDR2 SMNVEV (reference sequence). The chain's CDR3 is CASSAGDATNYGYTF. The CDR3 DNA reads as TGTGCCAGCAGTGCAGGGGACGCCACTAACTATGGCTACACCTTC.

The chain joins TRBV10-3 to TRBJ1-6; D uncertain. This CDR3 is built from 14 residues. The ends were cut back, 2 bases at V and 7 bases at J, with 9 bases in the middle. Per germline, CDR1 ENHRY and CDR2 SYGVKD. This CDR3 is CAISETDENSPLHF. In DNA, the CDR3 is TGTGCCATCAGTGAGACGGATGAGAATTCACCCCTCCACTTT.

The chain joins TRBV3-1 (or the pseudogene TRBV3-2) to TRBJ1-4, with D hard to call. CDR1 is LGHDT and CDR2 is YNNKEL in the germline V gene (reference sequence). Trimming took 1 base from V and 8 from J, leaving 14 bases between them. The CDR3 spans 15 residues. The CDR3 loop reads CASSQAGSKGEKLFF. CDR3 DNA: TGTGCCAGCAGCCAAGCCGGATCGAAGGGCGAAAAACTGTTTTTT.

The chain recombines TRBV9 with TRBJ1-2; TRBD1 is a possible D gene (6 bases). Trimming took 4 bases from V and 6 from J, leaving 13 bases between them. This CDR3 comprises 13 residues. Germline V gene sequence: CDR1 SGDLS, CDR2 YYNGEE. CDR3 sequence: CASSKTDRHGYTF. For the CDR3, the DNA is TGTGCCAGCAGCAAAACCGACAGGCATGGCTACACCTTC.